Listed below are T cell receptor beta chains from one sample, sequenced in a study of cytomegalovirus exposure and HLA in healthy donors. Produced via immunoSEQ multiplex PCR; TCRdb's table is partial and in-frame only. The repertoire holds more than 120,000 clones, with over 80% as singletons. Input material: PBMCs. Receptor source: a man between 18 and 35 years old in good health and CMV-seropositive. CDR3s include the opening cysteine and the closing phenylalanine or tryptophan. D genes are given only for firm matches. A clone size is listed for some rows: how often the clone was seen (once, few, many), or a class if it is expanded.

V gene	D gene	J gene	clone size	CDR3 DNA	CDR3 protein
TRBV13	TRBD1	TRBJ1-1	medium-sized	TGTGCCAGCAGCTTAGCGGGACAGGAAATGAACACTGAAGCTTTCTTT	CASSLAGQEMNTEAFF
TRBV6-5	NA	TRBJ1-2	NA	TGTGCCAGCAGCCGTAGCTATGGCTACACCTTC	CASSRSYGYTF
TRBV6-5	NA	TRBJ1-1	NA	TGTGCCAGCAGTTACGGAGGGGAGCGTGAAGCTTTCTTT	CASSYGGEREAFF
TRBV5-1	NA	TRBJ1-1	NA	TGCGCCAGCAGCTTGGATCCGGGGAAGACTGAAGCTTTCTTT	CASSLDPGKTEAFF
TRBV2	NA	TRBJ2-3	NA	TGTGCCAGCACTAGGGGGGGGACCCGAGCAGATACGCAGTATTTT	CASTRGGTRADTQYF
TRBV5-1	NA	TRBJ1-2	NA	TGCGCCAGCAGCTTGAGCGGGGATGGCTACACCTTC	CASSLSGDGYTF
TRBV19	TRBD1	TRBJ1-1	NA	TGTGCCAGTACGTGGACAGGGGGCACTGAAGCTTTCTTT	CASTWTGGTEAFF
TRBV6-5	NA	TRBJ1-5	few	TGTGCCAGCAGTTATTCTAAGCGGGGAGATCAGCCCCAGCATTTT	CASSYSKRGDQPQHF
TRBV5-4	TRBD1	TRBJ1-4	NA	TGTGCCAGCGCCCTCGACAGGGATGAAAAACTGTTTTTT	CASALDRDEKLFF
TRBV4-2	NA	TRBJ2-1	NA	TGTGCCAGCAGCCAAGATAGCGGCTCCTACAATGAGCAGTTCTTC	CASSQDSGSYNEQFF
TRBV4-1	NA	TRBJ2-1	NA	TGCGCCAGCAGCCAAGTCCAAGGAGGGCAGTTCTTC	CASSQVQGGQFF
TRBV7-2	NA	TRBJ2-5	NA	TGTGCCAGCAGCTTAGTCGGGCAGGGCCAGTACTTC	CASSLVGQGQYF
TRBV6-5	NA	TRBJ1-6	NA	TGTGCCAGCAGTTACGGTTCGGGACCCCTCCACTTT	CASSYGSGPLHF
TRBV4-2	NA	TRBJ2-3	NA	TGTGCCAGCAGCCAAGAAGGGGGGGCCGGGCAGTATTTT	CASSQEGGAGQYF